The 3 T cell receptor beta chains reported below all come from one sample, sequenced in a study of T cell repertoires in cytomegalovirus infection. TCRdb reprocessed the reads via MiXCR and lists one record per CDR3 protein. The table records about 100,000 distinct CDR3 sequences, around 40% of them present only once. Their specific antigens are unknown. The material was CD8+ T cells from cultured PBMCs, obtained from culture after CMV antigen stimulation. Source of these receptors: a human donor in good health (CMV status not recorded). Some clones in this sample may be carry-over from other donors' samples.

The chain links TRBV28 to TRBJ2-1, with TRBD2 identical over 7 bases. CDR1 is MDHEN and CDR2 is SYDVKM in the germline V gene. J gave up 7 bases and V 5 bases, and 8 bases lay outside the gene matches. This CDR3 has 14 residues. For the CDR3, the DNA is TGTGCCAGCAGTCCTCGGGACTATACAAATGAGCAGTTCTTC. The encoded protein is CASSPRDYTNEQFF.

The genes are TRBV4-1 and TRBJ2-6; D may be TRBD2 (6 bases). Between the trimmed V and J ends, which lost 5 bases and 4 bases, there was a span of 15 bases. CDR1 MGHRA and CDR2 YSYEKL come from the germline V gene. The CDR3 is 16 amino acids. The CDR3 bases are TGCGCCAGCAGCGAGAGTGCGGGGTCAGGGGCCAACGTCCTGACTTTC. Protein: CASSESAGSGANVLTF.

The genes are TRBV2 and TRBJ1-3; unclear D gene. This CDR3 has 17 amino acids. V dropped 6 bases and J dropped 0 bases, with 18 bases sitting between them. CDR1 is SNHLY, CDR2 FYNNEI, per germline. CDR3: CASSYRTGRNSGNTIYF. CDR3 in DNA: TGTGCCAGCAGCTACAGAACGGGCCGAAACTCTGGAAACACCATATATTTT. Complete variable domain (other parts from reference TRBV2 and TRBJ1-3): EPEVTQTPSHQVTQMGQEVILRCVPISNHLYFYWYRQILGQKVEFLVSFYNNEISEKSEIFDDQFSVERPDGSNFTLKIRSTKLEDSAMYFCASSYRTGRNSGNTIYFGEGSWLTVV.